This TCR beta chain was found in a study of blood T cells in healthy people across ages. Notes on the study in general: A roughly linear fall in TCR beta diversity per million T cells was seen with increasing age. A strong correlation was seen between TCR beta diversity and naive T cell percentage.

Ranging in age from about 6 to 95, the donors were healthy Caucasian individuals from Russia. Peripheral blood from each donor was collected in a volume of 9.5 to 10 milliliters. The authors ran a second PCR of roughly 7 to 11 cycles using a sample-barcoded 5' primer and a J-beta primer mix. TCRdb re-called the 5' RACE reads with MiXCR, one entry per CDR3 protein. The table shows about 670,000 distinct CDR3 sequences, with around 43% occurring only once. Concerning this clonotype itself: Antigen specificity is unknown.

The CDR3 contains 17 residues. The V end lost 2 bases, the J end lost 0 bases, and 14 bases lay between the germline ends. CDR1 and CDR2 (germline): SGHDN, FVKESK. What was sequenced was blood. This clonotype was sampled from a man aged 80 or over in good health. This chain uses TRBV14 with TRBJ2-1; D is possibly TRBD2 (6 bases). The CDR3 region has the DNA TGTGCCAGCAGCCAAAGATCGGGGGATAGCTCCTACAATGAGCAGTTCTTC. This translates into CASSQRSGDSSYNEQFF. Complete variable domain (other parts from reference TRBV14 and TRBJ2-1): EAGVTQFPSHSVIEKGQTVTLRCDPISGHDNLYWYRRVMGKEIKFLLHFVKESKQDESGMPNNRFLAERTGGTYSTLKVQPAELEDSGVYFCASSQRSGDSSYNEQFFGPGTRLTVL.